The entry that follows covers one TCR beta chain sequence. Its matching antigen is unknown. There were no recent acute infections or vaccinations among the donors, who were healthy HIV-negative adults. This sample is drawn from a study of shared clonotypes between healthy human individuals. As for the study in general: Researchers assigned three CD4 naive, three CD4 memory, two CD8 naive and one CD8 memory plate to each donor. Findings and limits, study-wide: Researchers found naive subsets generally carried larger estimated richness than memory subsets.

Repertoires were generated with immunoSEQ multiplex PCR, while TCRdb's copy carries only in-frame clones and drops some. This table holds some 2,000,000 clones, around 95% found once. The CDR3 sequence is 16 residues long. The germline V gene encodes CDR1 MNHEY and CDR2 SMNVEV (reference sequence). V was shortened by 6 bases and J by 6 bases, with 20 bases between the two germline ends. The receptor comes from a man in his late teens or twenties in good health. The sequenced material came from naive CD4+ T cells sorted from blood. Subset here: CD45RA+ positively selected. This chain joins TRBV27 and TRBJ2-2; weak D call: TRBD1 (5 bases). As DNA, the CDR3 is TGTGCCAGCAGGACCCGAAGGGGAACTTTCGCCGGGGAGCTGTTTTTT. Encoded protein: CASRTRRGTFAGELFF.